This is a list of T cell receptor beta chains from one sample in a study of blood T cell repertoires in COVID-19. The protocol was immunoSEQ multiplex PCR, while the TCRdb copy is restricted to in-frame clones and leaves out a portion. The repertoire holds approximately 65,000 clones, with 90% as singletons. Specimen: peripheral blood. Receptor source: a woman aged 18-29 years with acute or convalescent COVID-19. Each CDR3 is given with its conserved first and last residue. Part of the rows lack a size; the others show once, few, many or a class for expanded clones.

size,V,J,CDR3
-,TRBV11-2,TRBJ2-1,CASSLARTGGDEQFF
-,TRBV4-1,TRBJ2-1,CASSPGQGAIGEQFF
-,TRBV18,TRBJ2-1,CASSPGQGTTEQFF
-,TRBV29-1,TRBJ1-1,CSVVSGGNTEAFF
-,TRBV6-5,TRBJ1-2,CASRRTGGTGYTF
-,TRBV14,TRBJ2-7,CASSQQGAHYEQYF
-,TRBV27,TRBJ1-6,CASSSRGRGVGSPLHF
-,TRBV6-8,TRBJ1-4,CASSTRQGRYEKLFF
once,TRBV2,TRBJ2-7,CASSDRNTGVDEQYF
-,TRBV12-5,TRBJ2-5,CASGRAGTAKETQYF
-,TRBV5-6,TRBJ1-3,CASSGTGELRNTIYF
-,TRBV7-8,TRBJ1-6,CASSLSGQGNSPLHF
-,TRBV7-9,TRBJ1-3,CASSFSVSGNTIYF
-,TRBV16,TRBJ1-2,CASSRDRSNYGYTF
-,TRBV28,TRBJ1-4,CASSPSFLNEKLFF
-,TRBV29-1,TRBJ1-1,CSVGDMNTEAFF
-,TRBV7-8,TRBJ1-1,CASSQGRGWGAFF
-,TRBV12-5,TRBJ2-1,CASGQDPSGTFYNEQFF
-,TRBV10-3,TRBJ2-1,CAIALAGEVNEQFF
-,TRBV14,TRBJ2-5,CASSRNRGQETQYF
-,TRBV4-1,TRBJ1-1,CASSPRDRGRENTEAFF
-,TRBV9,TRBJ1-2,CASSGIQGRGGYTF
-,TRBV5-1,TRBJ2-1,CASSSSTGAGNEQFF
-,TRBV4-3,TRBJ2-3,CASSQDPVPGQGGTDTQYF
-,TRBV11-2,TRBJ2-1,CASSLNSQGYYNEQFF
-,TRBV29-1,TRBJ2-1,CSVGREATSLLF
-,TRBV6-2/TRBV6-3,TRBJ2-3,CASSYILGTDTQYF
-,TRBV28,TRBJ2-7,CASSLHRTGISYEQYF